These 28 T cell receptor beta chains originate from one sample sequenced in a study of identical twins. MiXCR, run by TCRdb on the 5' RACE reads, gives a single entry per CDR3 protein. The table shows 600,000 to 850,000 distinct CDR3 sequences, with over 15% occurring only once. These data were also reused for a study on T cells expressing NK-cell markers.

Material: PBMCs. The receptors come from a young woman in good health.

A few counts support this clonotype. The chain uses TRBV5-1 and TRBJ2-5; TRBD2 matches 11 bases. The CDR3 runs to 15 residues. The V and J ends lost 6 bases and 5 bases, in that order; junction bases with no gene match: 9. Germline V gene lookup returns CDR1 SGHRS and CDR2 YFSETQ. CDR3 coding DNA: TGCGCCAGCACCTTACTAGCGGGAGCGGGGGAGACCCAGTACTTC. It translates to CASTLLAGAGETQYF.

The chain employs TRBV29-1 and TRBJ1-5; perhaps TRBD1 as D (6 bases). With 3 bases removed from V and 2 bases from J, the gap between germline ends came to 11 bases. Germline loops: CDR1 SQVTM, CDR2 ANQGSEA. The CDR3 runs 14 residues. The CDR3 region has the DNA TGCAGCGTTGATACAGGGTTCGGCAATCAGCCCCAGCATTTT. It codes for CSVDTGFGNQPQHF.

This clonotype was seen a handful of times. This chain joins TRBV7-3 and TRBJ2-1; D not certain. Germline-derived CDR1 and CDR2 are SGHTA and FQGTGA. This CDR3 has 15 residues. Trimming cost V 4 bases and J 0 bases, with 10 bases left between them. DNA for the CDR3: TGTGCCAGCAGCTCCCGGCGGAGCTCCTACAATGAGCAGTTCTTC. It encodes CASSSRRSSYNEQFF.

The chain joins TRBV5-1 to TRBJ2-1; D unresolved. Per the germline V gene, CDR1 is SGHRS and CDR2 is YFSETQ. Deletions cut 4 bases from V and 8 bases from J, with 13 bases between. This CDR3 region has 13 residues. The CDR3 sequence: CASSDPYADEQFF. The DNA for the CDR3 is TGCGCCAGCAGCGATCCCTACGCGGATGAGCAGTTCTTC.

The chain couples TRBV5-1 to TRBJ1-1; D uncertain. The V gene's germline CDR1 is SGHRS and CDR2 YFSETQ. With 0 bases removed from V and 3 bases from J, the gap between germline ends came to 9 bases. This CDR3 has 14 amino acids. CDR3 DNA: TGCGCCAGCAGCTTGGTGGACGCCTACACTGAAGCTTTCTTT. Its protein product is CASSLVDAYTEAFF.

The genes are TRBV7-9 and TRBJ2-7; TRBD2 matches 10 bases. The CDR3 loop spans 15 amino acids. V trimming: 4 bases; J trimming: 3 bases; junction bases outside the gene matches: 6. Germline CDR1 and CDR2: SEHNR and FQNEAQ (reference sequence). The CDR3 loop reads CASSSASGGIYEQYF. CDR3 nucleotides: TGTGCCAGCAGCTCCGCTAGCGGGGGTATCTACGAGCAGTACTTC.

The rearrangement links TRBV27 to TRBJ2-4; D may be TRBD2 (6 bases). Germline V gene sequence: CDR1 MNHEY, CDR2 SMNVEV (reference sequence). The CDR3 runs 14 residues. V lost 3 bases and J lost 1, with 7 bases in between. This chain's CDR3 is CASSFAGAKNIQYF. In DNA, the CDR3 is TGTGCCAGCAGTTTTGCGGGGGCCAAAAACATTCAGTACTTC.

Only a few counts were recorded for this clonotype. This chain connects TRBV20-1 to TRBJ2-4; D may be TRBD2 (5 bases). The germline V gene has CDR1 DFQATT and CDR2 SNEGSKA (reference sequence). Trimming removed 4 bases at V and 9 bases at J, with 16 bases between. The CDR3 extends over 13 amino acids. In DNA form, the CDR3 reads TGCAGTGCTAAGCCGGCCATTCGGGGCATTCAGTACTTC. Its translation: CSAKPAIRGIQYF.

The rearrangement uses TRBV15 and TRBJ2-5; D ambiguous. Trimming removed 0 bases at V and 5 bases at J, with 7 bases between. The CDR3 is made up of 13 amino acids. Germline assignment: CDR1 LNHNV and CDR2 YYDKDF (reference sequence). The CDR3 reads CATSRDPDETQYF. The CDR3 nucleotides read TGTGCCACCAGCAGAGATCCGGACGAGACCCAGTACTTC.

This clonotype was seen a handful of times. The chain is built from TRBV7-9 and TRBJ2-1, with 7 bases fitting TRBD2. The trim removed 6 bases at V and 0 bases at J, leaving 5 bases unmatched. CDR1 is SEHNR and CDR2 is FQNEAQ in the germline V gene (reference sequence). There are 15 residues in the CDR3. This CDR3 reads CASSQRGLSYNEQFF. The CDR3, as DNA: TGTGCCAGCAGTCAGCGGGGTCTCTCCTACAATGAGCAGTTCTTC.

The rearrangement uses TRBV12-3 or TRBV12-4 and TRBJ2-7; 9 positions match TRBD1. The CDR3 runs to 16 residues. Losses at the gene ends were 5 bases for V and 1 base for J; bases not matched to a gene: 9. The CDR3 here is CASSHPPGQGSYEQYF. In nucleotides, the CDR3 is TGTGCCAGCAGTCACCCCCCGGGACAGGGTTCCTACGAGCAGTACTTC.

This clonotype was recorded many times. The chain carries TRBV27 and TRBJ2-1, with no clear D. This CDR3 comprises 13 residues. The V gene's germline CDR1 is MNHEY and CDR2 SMNVEV (reference sequence). Deletions cut 5 bases from V and 4 bases from J, with 9 bases between. This CDR3 reads CASSIGHYNEQFF. CDR3 coding DNA: TGTGCCAGCAGTATCGGCCATTACAATGAGCAGTTCTTC.

The V call is TRBV11-2, the J call TRBJ2-6; D gene ambiguous. Germline V CDR1 and CDR2: SGHAT, FQNNGV. V was shortened by 5 bases and J by 1 base, with 21 bases between the two germline ends. CDR3 length: 19 residues. The CDR3 region has the DNA TGTGCCAGCAGCCTTATTCCCGGTAGTTCACTGTCTGGGGCCAACGTCCTGACTTTC. Protein sequence: CASSLIPGSSLSGANVLTF. The variable domain in full, with the rest retrieved from reference TRBV11-2 and TRBJ2-6, is EAGVAQSPRYKIIEKRQSVAFWCNPISGHATLYWYQQILGQGPKLLIQFQNNGVVDDSQLPKDRFSAERLKGVDSTLKIQPAKLEDSAVYLCASSLIPGSSLSGANVLTFGAGSRLTVL.

Worth noting for this clonotype: A read error may produce the germline difference seen at one junction end. V is TRBV12-3 or TRBV12-4 and J is TRBJ1-1; D is unclear. The CDR3 spans 10 residues. The CDR3 is CASSLQLSHF. CDR3 in DNA: TGTGCCAGCAGTTTACAGTTATCCCACTTT.

The chain has TRBV18 and TRBJ2-3; D is ambiguous. This CDR3 is built from 14 residues. V was pared by 3 bases and J by 2 bases, with 9 bases between. Germline values: CDR1 KGHSH, CDR2 LQKENI. CDR3 coding DNA: TGTGCCAGCTCACCCCAACCCCACACAGATACGCAGTATTTT. It translates to CASSPQPHTDTQYF.

This clonotype was recorded a few times. The chain has TRBV18 and TRBJ2-1, with D maybe TRBD2 (5 bases). The V end was cut by 4 bases, the J end by 8 bases, with 18 bases between. Germline loops: CDR1 KGHSH, CDR2 LQKENI. This CDR3 has 15 residues. This CDR3 is CASSRDYLIAYEQFF. CDR3 coding DNA: TGTGCCAGCTCACGCGACTACTTGATTGCCTATGAGCAGTTCTTC. Full variable domain (missing parts from reference TRBV18 and TRBJ2-1): NAGVMQNPRHLVRRRGQEARLRCSPMKGHSHVYWYRQLPEEGLKFMVYLQKENIIDESGMPKERFSAEFPKEGPSILRIQQVVRGDSAAYFCASSRDYLIAYEQFFGPGTRLTVL.

The sample holds a few counts of this clonotype. This chain connects TRBV6-1 to TRBJ2-6; no clear D gene. Germline CDR1 is MNHNS and CDR2 is SASEGT. The CDR3 length is 15 residues. Trimming pared 6 bases from V and 0 bases from J, leaving 9 bases between. CDR3: CASSLDYSGANVLTF. In DNA form, the CDR3 reads TGTGCCAGCAGCCTCGATTACTCTGGGGCCAACGTCCTGACTTTC.

The chain uses TRBV4-1 and TRBJ2-1; D is undetermined. CDR3 length equals 13 residues. Germline V gene data show CDR1 as MGHRA and CDR2 as YSYEKL. The germline V and J ends were trimmed by 2 bases and 3 bases, with 5 bases remaining between them. The CDR3 region is CASSQRSYNEQFF. In nucleotides, the CDR3 is TGCGCCAGCAGCCAAAGGAGCTACAATGAGCAGTTCTTC.

CDR3 coding DNA: TGTGCCAGCAGCTCGACAGGGTTCAACACTGAAGCTTTCTTT. Residues: CASSSTGFNTEAFF. The chain couples TRBV11-2 to TRBJ1-1; TRBD1 aligns across 7 bases. V was pared by 4 bases and J by 2 bases, with 4 bases of the junction left unmatched. CDR3 length equals 14 residues. Germline-derived CDR1 and CDR2 are SGHAT and FQNNGV.

This clonotype was counted between two and nine times. The genes are TRBV2 and TRBJ2-6, with a weak D call TRBD2 (6 bases). CDR1 and CDR2 (germline): SNHLY, FYNNEI. Between the trimmed V and J ends, which lost 8 bases and 3 bases, there was a span of 11 bases. The CDR3 totals 14 residues. The CDR3 DNA follows: TGTGCCAGCGGGAGGTCAATTGGGGCCAACGTCCTGACTTTC. Amino acids: CASGRSIGANVLTF.

There are many counts of this clonotype. This chain links TRBV12-3 or TRBV12-4 with TRBJ2-2, with 11 positions matching TRBD2. The CDR3 has 19 residues. With V trimmed by 6 bases and J by 0 bases, 12 bases remained unmatched. DNA of the CDR3: TGTGCCAGCAGCCCTTCAACCGGGACTAGCGGACCGAACACCGGGGAGCTGTTTTTT. Translating it yields CASSPSTGTSGPNTGELFF.

This chain links TRBV12-3 or TRBV12-4 with TRBJ2-2; D is perhaps TRBD1 or TRBD2 (5 bases each). Trimming shortened V by 6 bases and J by 0 bases, and 11 bases separated the two germline ends. The CDR3 runs 15 residues. CDR3 loop: CASSPVGANTGELFF. CDR3 sequence (DNA): TGTGCCAGCAGCCCGGTGGGGGCGAACACCGGGGAGCTGTTTTTT.

The chain uses TRBV12-3 or TRBV12-4 and TRBJ2-5; possible D gene TRBD2, 5 bases. V lost 5 bases and J 3 bases, leaving 13 bases between the germline ends. This CDR3 spans 14 amino acids. CDR3 loop: CASSLRGSEETQYF. DNA for the CDR3: TGTGCCAGCAGTCTCCGGGGATCTGAAGAGACCCAGTACTTC.

This clonotype was detected only a few times. This chain links TRBV7-9 with TRBJ1-2; D not resolved. Germline V lookup: CDR1 SEHNR, CDR2 FQNEAQ (reference sequence). The CDR3 is 14 amino acids. Trimming removed 5 bases from V and 0 bases from J, with 10 bases in between. The CDR3 spells CASSTGNSNYGYTF. CDR3 in DNA: TGTGCCAGCAGCACCGGGAATTCTAACTATGGCTACACCTTC.

V usage is TRBV7-2 and J usage is TRBJ2-7, with 9 bases fitting TRBD2. J lost 3 bases, V lost 0 bases, and 3 bases had no gene match. CDR3 size: 15 residues. Per the germline V gene, CDR1 is SGHTA and CDR2 is FQGNSA. The CDR3 region is CASSLAGGRGYEQYF. The CDR3 coding sequence is TGTGCCAGCAGCTTAGCCGGCGGGAGGGGCTACGAGCAGTACTTC.

The chain combines TRBV4-1 with TRBJ1-1; the D gene is possibly TRBD1 (6 bases). The germline CDR1 and CDR2 sequences are MGHRA and YSYEKL. The germline V and J ends were trimmed by 4 bases and 1 base, with 16 bases remaining between them. This CDR3 has 16 residues. For the CDR3, the DNA is TGCGCCAGCAGCCTTGCTGGGGGCAGGACGAACACTGAAGCTTTCTTT. It specifies CASSLAGGRTNTEAFF.

This clonotype was seen a handful of times. The chain uses TRBV10-2 and TRBJ2-7; weak D call: TRBD2 (6 bases). Germline V CDR1 and CDR2: WSHSY, SAAADI. The length of the CDR3 is 13 residues. Trimming left V 6 bases short and J 2 bases short, with 11 bases between. DNA of the CDR3: TGCGCCAGCAGATCTAGCGCACCCTACGAGCAGTACTTC. Amino acids: CASRSSAPYEQYF.

This chain joins TRBV20-1 and TRBJ2-1; 11 positions match TRBD2. V trimming: 4 bases; J trimming: 0 bases; junction bases outside the gene matches: 8. CDR3 length: 17 residues. CDR1 and CDR2 from the germline V gene are DFQATT and SNEGSKA (reference sequence). CDR3 amino acids: CSANLAGGESSYNEQFF. For the CDR3, the DNA is TGCAGTGCTAATCTAGCGGGGGGAGAGAGCTCCTACAATGAGCAGTTCTTC.